This entry concerns a single TCR beta chain. Then a second PCR, running roughly 6 to 12 cycles, was carried out with a sample-barcoded 5' primer and a J-beta primer mix. Each CDR3 protein gets one entry after TCRdb re-called the 5' RACE reads with MiXCR. In the table there are about 1.8 million distinct CDR3 sequences, 40% to 55% of which are singletons. These data belong to a study of blood T cells in healthy people across ages. The germline gives CDR1 DFQATT, CDR2 SNEGSKA (reference sequence). V was cut by 1 base and J by 2 bases, with 15 bases left in between. The CDR3 spans 15 residues. Each donor had 8 to 10 milliliters of peripheral blood drawn.

The sample was blood. The chain couples TRBV20-1 to TRBJ2-7; D is uncertain. This clonotype originated in a woman in her thirties or forties in good health. The CDR3 coding sequence is TGCAGTGCTAGAGTAATAGGCGCGGCGGCCTACGAGCAGTACTTC. Amino acids: CSARVIGAAAYEQYF.